What follows describes a single T cell receptor beta chain. This entry belongs to a study of blood T cell repertoires in COVID-19. Original analysis: Amplification with reference gene primers provided the estimates of nucleated cell counts. Repertoires were generated with immunoSEQ multiplex PCR, while TCRdb's copy carries only in-frame clones and drops some. V and J calls and clone size are given by that table; D and trimming were obtained from the DNA. The data show 140,000 or so clones, approximately 90% seen once. V was shortened by 1 base and J by 0 bases, with 10 bases between the two germline ends. The CDR3 sequence is 15 residues long. Per germline, CDR1 SGHTA and CDR2 FQGNSA.

The sequence came from a woman between 50 and 59 years old with active or convalescent COVID-19. Source material: peripheral blood. The chain uses TRBV7-2 and TRBJ2-7, with unresolved D. CDR3 bases: TGTGCCAGCAGCTTAGAATTCTTGAGCTCCTACGAGCAGTACTTC. It codes for CASSLEFLSSYEQYF.